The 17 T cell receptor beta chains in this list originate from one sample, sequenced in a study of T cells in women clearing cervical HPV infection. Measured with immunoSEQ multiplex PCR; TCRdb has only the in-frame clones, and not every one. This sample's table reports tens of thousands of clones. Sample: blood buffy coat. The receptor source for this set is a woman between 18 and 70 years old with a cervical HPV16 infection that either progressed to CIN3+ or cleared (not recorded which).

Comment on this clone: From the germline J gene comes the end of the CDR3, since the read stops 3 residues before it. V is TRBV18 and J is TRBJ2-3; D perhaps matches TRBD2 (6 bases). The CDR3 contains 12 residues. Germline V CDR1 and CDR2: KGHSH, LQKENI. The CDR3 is CASSTDSGTQYF. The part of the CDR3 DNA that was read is TGTGCCAGCTCAACAGACAGCGGGACG. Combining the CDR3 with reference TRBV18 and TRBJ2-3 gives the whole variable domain NAGVMQNPRHLVRRRGQEARLRCSPMKGHSHVYWYRQLPEEGLKFMVYLQKENIIDESGMPKERFSAEFPKEGPSILRIQQVVRGDSAAYFCASSTDSGTQYFGPGTRLTVL.

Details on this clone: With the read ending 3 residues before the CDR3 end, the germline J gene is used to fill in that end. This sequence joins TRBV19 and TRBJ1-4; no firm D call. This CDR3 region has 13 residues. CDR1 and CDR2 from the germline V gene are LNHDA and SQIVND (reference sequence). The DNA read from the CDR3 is TGTGCCAGTAGTAGCGGTTATAATTCACCA. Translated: CASSSGYNSP. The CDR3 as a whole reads CASSSGYNSPLFF.

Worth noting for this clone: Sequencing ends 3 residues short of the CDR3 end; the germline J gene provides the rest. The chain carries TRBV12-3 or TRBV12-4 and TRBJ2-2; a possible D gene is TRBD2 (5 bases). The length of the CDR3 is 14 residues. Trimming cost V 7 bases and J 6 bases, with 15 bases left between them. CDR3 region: CASTPVGEPGELFF. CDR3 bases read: TGTGCCAGCACCCCGGTCGGGGAACCCGGGGAG.

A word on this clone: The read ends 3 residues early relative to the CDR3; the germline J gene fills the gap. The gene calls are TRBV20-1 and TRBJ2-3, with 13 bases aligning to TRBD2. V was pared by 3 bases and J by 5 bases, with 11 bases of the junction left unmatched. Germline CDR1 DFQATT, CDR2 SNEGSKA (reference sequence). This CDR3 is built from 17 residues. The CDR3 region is CSARAELAGGLIDTQYF. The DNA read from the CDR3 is TGCAGTGCTAGGGCCGAACTAGCGGGGGGGCTCATAGATACG.

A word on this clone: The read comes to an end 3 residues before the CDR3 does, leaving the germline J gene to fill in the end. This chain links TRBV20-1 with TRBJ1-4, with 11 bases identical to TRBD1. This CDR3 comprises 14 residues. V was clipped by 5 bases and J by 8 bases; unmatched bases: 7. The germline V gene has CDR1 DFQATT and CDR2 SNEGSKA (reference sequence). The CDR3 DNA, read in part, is TGCAGTGCTCCCAAGGACAGGGGGCCCGAAAAA. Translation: CSAPKDRGPEK. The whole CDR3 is CSAPKDRGPEKLFF.

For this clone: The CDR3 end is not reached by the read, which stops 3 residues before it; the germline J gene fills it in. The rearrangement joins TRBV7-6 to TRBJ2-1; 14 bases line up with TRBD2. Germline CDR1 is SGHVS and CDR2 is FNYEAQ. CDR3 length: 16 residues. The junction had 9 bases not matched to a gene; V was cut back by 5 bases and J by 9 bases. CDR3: CASSGSGTSGRGEQFF. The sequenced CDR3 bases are TGTGCCAGCAGCGGCTCCGGGACTAGCGGGAGAGGTGAG.

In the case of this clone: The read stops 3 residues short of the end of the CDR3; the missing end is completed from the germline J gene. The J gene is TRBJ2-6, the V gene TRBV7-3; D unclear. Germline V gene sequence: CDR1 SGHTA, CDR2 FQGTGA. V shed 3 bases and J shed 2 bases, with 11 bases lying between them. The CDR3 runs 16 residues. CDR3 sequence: CASSFSSTTGANVLTF. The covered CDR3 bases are TGTGCCAGCAGCTTTAGTTCTACCACTGGGGCCAACGTC.

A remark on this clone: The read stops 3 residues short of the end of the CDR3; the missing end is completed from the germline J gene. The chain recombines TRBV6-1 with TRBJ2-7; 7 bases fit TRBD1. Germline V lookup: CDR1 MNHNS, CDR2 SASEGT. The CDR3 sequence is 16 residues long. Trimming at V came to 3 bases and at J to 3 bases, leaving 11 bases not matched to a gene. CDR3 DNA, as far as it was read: TGTGCCAGCAGTGAGACCACGGACAGGAGATACTACGAG. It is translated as CASSETTDRRYYE. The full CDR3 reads CASSETTDRRYYEQYF.

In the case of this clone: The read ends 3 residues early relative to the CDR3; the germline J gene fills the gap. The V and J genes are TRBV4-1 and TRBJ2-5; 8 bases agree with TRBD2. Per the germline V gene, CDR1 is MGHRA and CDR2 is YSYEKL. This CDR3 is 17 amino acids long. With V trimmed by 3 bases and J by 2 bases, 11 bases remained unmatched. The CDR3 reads CASSQEVAGKPQETQYF. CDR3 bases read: TGCGCCAGCAGCCAGGAAGTAGCGGGGAAACCTCAAGAGACC.

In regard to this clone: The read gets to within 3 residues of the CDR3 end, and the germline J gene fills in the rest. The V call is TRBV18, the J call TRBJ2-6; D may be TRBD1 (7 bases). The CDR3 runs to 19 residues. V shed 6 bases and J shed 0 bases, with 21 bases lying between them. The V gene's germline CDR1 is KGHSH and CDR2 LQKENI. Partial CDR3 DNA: TGTGCCAGCTCCCCAGCGGAGGGGGCGCTTTCCTCTGGGGCCAACGTC. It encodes CASSPAEGALSSGANV. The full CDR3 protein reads CASSPAEGALSSGANVLTF.

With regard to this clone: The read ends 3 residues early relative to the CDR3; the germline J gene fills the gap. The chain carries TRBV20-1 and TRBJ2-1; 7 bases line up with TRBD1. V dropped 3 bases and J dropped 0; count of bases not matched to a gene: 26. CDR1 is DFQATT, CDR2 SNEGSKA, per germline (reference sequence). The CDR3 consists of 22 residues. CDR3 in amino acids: CSASVDTRIPGQAYSSYNEQFF. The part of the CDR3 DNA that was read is TGCAGTGCTAGTGTCGATACACGGATACCAGGACAGGCCTACAGCTCCTACAATGAG.

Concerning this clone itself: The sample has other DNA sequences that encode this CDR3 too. CDR3 DNA (partial): TGCAGTGCCATTACTAGGGATAGCTCCTACGAG. It is translated as CSAITRDSSYE. The whole CDR3 is CSAITRDSSYEQYF. This chain joins TRBV20-1 and TRBJ2-7, with D tentatively TRBD2 (5 bases). The read ends 3 residues shy of where the CDR3 ends; the end is completed using the germline J gene. The CDR3 runs to 14 residues. V lost 6 bases and J lost 0, with 15 bases in between. The germline V gene encodes CDR1 DFQATT and CDR2 SNEGSKA (reference sequence).

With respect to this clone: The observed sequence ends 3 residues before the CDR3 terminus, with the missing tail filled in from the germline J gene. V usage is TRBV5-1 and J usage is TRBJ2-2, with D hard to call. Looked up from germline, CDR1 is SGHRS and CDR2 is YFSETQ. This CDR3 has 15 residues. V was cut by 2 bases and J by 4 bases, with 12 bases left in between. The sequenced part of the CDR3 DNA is TGCGCCAGCAGCTTAGAATTGGGCATCACCGGGGAG. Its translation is CASSLELGITGE. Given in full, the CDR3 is CASSLELGITGELFF.

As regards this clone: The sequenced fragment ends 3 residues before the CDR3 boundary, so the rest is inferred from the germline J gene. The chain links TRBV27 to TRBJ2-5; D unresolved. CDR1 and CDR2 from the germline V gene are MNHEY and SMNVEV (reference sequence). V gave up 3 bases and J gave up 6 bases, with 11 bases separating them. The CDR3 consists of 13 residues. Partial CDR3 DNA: TGTGCCAGCAGTTTTAGAGTTGAAAAGACC. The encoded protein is CASSFRVEKT. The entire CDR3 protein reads CASSFRVEKTQYF.

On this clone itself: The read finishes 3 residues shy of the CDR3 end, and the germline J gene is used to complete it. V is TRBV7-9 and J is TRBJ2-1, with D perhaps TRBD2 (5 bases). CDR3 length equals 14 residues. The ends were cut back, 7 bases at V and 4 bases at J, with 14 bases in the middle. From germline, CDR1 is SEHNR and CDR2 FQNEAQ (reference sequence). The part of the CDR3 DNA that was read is TGTGCCAGCACCGCGGAGACTAAATACAATGAG. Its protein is CASTAETKYNE. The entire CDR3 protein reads CASTAETKYNEQFF.

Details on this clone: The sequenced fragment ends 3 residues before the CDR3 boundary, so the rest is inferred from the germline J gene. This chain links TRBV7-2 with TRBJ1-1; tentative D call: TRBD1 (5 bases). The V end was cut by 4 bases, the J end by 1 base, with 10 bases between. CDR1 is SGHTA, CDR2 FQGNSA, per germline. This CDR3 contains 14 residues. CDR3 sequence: CASSSRQTNTEAFF. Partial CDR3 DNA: TGTGCCAGCAGCTCCCGACAGACGAACACTGAA.

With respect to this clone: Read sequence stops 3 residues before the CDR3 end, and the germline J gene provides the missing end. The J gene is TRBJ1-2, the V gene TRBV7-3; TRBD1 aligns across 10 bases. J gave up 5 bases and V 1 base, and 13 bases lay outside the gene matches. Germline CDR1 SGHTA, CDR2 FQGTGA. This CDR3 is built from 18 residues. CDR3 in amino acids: CASSLKYSGQGTSYGYTF. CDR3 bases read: TGTGCCAGCAGCTTAAAGTATTCGGGACAGGGGACGAGTTATGGC.